This TCR beta chain was observed in a study of blood T cell repertoires in COVID-19. Study details: Sources were T cells, B-cell-depleted T cells, or PBMCs; the material itself was cDNA or gDNA.

Data came from immunoSEQ multiplex PCR; TCRdb stores just in-frame clones and leaves some out. In the table there are around 130,000 clones, 70% to 85% of which are singletons. The sequence derives from a woman aged 55-69 years with acute or convalescent COVID-19. The sequencing sample was made of peripheral blood.

The CDR3, as DNA: TGTGCCAGCAGCTTGGAGTACGGTCCATATGGCTACACCTTC. This codes for CASSLEYGPYGYTF. The rearrangement links TRBV5-8 to TRBJ1-2, with D unresolved. V was shortened by 0 bases and J by 5 bases, with 11 bases between the two germline ends. This CDR3 is built from 14 residues. Germline CDR1 is SGHTS and CDR2 is YDEGEE.